The clone carrying this T cell receptor (beta chain) was observed a few times. These data come from a study of cytotoxic CD8 clonotypes in ibrutinib-treated CLL. The CDR3 loop spans 14 amino acids. Trimming cost V 5 bases and J 1 base, with 11 bases left between them. Germline loops: CDR1 MDHEN, CDR2 SYDVKM. Profiled with immunoSEQ multiplex PCR; TCRdb holds only in-frame clones, not every one. The repertoire holds approximately 150,000 clones, with around 80% as singletons. The TCR was taken from a human donor with chronic lymphocytic leukemia. The J gene is TRBJ1-1, the V gene TRBV28; D is unclear. Sequences were derived from PBMCs, sampled after 24 months of ibrutinib treatment. CDR3 in DNA: TGTGCCAGCAGTCTCCAACTGGAGAACACTGAAGCTTTCTTT. Encoded protein: CASSLQLENTEAFF. Full variable domain (missing parts from reference TRBV28 and TRBJ1-1): DVKVTQSSRYLVKRTGEKVFLECVQDMDHENMFWYRQDPGLGLRLIYFSYDVKMKEKGDIPEGYSVSREKKERFSLILESASTNQTSMYLCASSLQLENTEAFFGQGTRLTVV.